Following are 18 T cell receptor beta chains from one sample sequenced in a study of cytomegalovirus exposure and HLA in healthy donors (dated by TCRdb to about 2017). Library construction relied on the immunoSEQ multiplex PCR assay. For the multiplex PCR, a mixture combining 60 forward primers for TCR Vbeta segments and 13 reverse primers for TCR Jbeta segments was used. TCRdb retrieved this table from immuneACCESS and kept in-frame rearrangements only. Not all clones are present; in checked studies, unresolved V genes account for under half, and no reason is known for the remainder. The sample table includes some 110,000 clones. The ten largest make up around 2.9% of the sample. The sample taken for sequencing was PBMCs. The receptors were sampled from a man aged 25 to 40 in good health and CMV-seronegative.

Of note for this clone: Additional DNA sequences in this sample encode the identical CDR3. J is TRBJ1-1 and V is TRBV29-1, with unresolved D. The germline V and J ends were trimmed by 4 bases and 0 bases, with 9 bases remaining between them. The CDR3 spans 13 residues. CDR1 is SQVTM, CDR2 ANQGSEA, per germline. CDR3 region: CSVAGVMNTEAFF. CDR3 nucleotide sequence: TGCAGCGTTGCGGGTGTCATGAACACTGAAGCTTTCTTT.

The chain combines TRBV19 with TRBJ2-5; TRBD2 aligns across 8 bases. Germline V CDR1 and CDR2: LNHDA, SQIVND (reference sequence). With V trimmed by 4 bases and J by 5 bases, 9 bases remained unmatched. The CDR3 consists of 15 residues. The CDR3 DNA reads as TGTGCCAGTAGTAAGGCGGGAGGAGGGGGGGAGACCCAGTACTTC. This translates into CASSKAGGGGETQYF.

J is TRBJ1-1 and V is TRBV6-1, with no clear D. The CDR3 has 15 residues. Per germline, CDR1 MNHNS and CDR2 SASEGT. V was shortened by 1 base and J by 2 bases, with 11 bases between the two germline ends. The CDR3 sequence is CASSEVIEGNTEAFF. The CDR3 DNA reads as TGTGCCAGCAGTGAAGTGATAGAGGGAAACACTGAAGCTTTCTTT.

The genes are TRBV2 and TRBJ2-1; no firm D call. Germline V gene data show CDR1 as SNHLY and CDR2 as FYNNEI. This CDR3 comprises 15 residues. V gave up 3 bases and J gave up 5 bases, with 14 bases separating them. CDR3 in amino acids: CASSESSAFNNEQFF. The DNA of the CDR3 is TGTGCCAGCAGTGAGTCCAGCGCCTTCAACAATGAGCAGTTCTTC. Supplemented by reference TRBV2 and TRBJ2-1, the full variable domain reads EPEVTQTPSHQVTQMGQEVILRCVPISNHLYFYWYRQILGQKVEFLVSFYNNEISEKSEIFDDQFSVERPDGSNFTLKIRSTKLEDSAMYFCASSESSAFNNEQFFGPGTRLTVL.

This chain joins TRBV28 and TRBJ1-1; 10 nucleotides align to TRBD1. Losses at the gene ends were 8 bases for V and 4 bases for J; bases not matched to a gene: 10. CDR1 is MDHEN and CDR2 is SYDVKM in the germline V gene. CDR3 length: 15 residues. The CDR3: CASHDRGPVGTEAFF. CDR3 bases: TGTGCCAGCCACGACAGGGGGCCGGTAGGCACTGAAGCTTTCTTT.

V usage is TRBV19 and J usage is TRBJ2-1; 8 bases fit TRBD1. The CDR3 covers 14 residues. The ends lost 6 bases at V and 7 bases at J; junction bases unmatched: 8. The germline gives CDR1 LNHDA, CDR2 SQIVND (reference sequence). The CDR3 sequence: CASRNQGAKNEQFF. In DNA, the CDR3 is TGTGCCAGTAGAAACCAGGGGGCGAAAAATGAGCAGTTCTTC.

The chain is built from TRBV5-1 and TRBJ2-7; 7 bases line up with TRBD2. Germline trimming cut 1 base from V and 2 bases from J; bases unmatched to any gene: 3. Germline values: CDR1 SGHRS, CDR2 YFSETQ. This CDR3 contains 14 residues. The CDR3 reads CASSLPSGTYEQYF. CDR3 sequence (DNA): TGCGCCAGCAGCTTGCCTAGCGGAACCTACGAGCAGTACTTC.

This sequence joins TRBV10-3 and TRBJ1-6; tentative D call: TRBD1 (6 bases). The CDR3 has 14 amino acids. V gave up 2 bases and J gave up 9 bases, with 11 bases separating them. The germline V gene has CDR1 ENHRY and CDR2 SYGVKD. In DNA form, the CDR3 reads TGTGCCATCAGTGAGCAGGGGTTGGGTTCACCCCTCCACTTT. This encodes CAISEQGLGSPLHF.

V gene TRBV28 combines with J gene TRBJ1-5, with D possibly TRBD1 on 5 matching bases. This CDR3 is 17 amino acids long. Germline values: CDR1 MDHEN, CDR2 SYDVKM. The V end lost 6 bases, the J end lost 1 base, and 19 bases lay between the germline ends. CDR3 residues: CASRRTLMKGSNQPQHF. The DNA for the CDR3 is TGTGCCAGCAGGCGGACGCTAATGAAGGGGAGCAATCAGCCCCAGCATTTT.

CDR3 sequence: CASSFPPSGSTDTGELFF. In DNA, the CDR3 is TGTGCCAGCAGCTTCCCCCCTAGCGGGAGCACGGACACCGGGGAGCTGTTTTTT. J is TRBJ2-2 and V is TRBV7-3, with 10 bases matching TRBD2. The V segment lost 3 bases and the J segment 3 bases; nucleotides outside the gene matches: 10. The CDR3 is 18 residues long. From germline, CDR1 is SGHTA and CDR2 FQGTGA.

The chain joins TRBV5-1 to TRBJ1-5, with D perhaps matching TRBD1 (6 bases). Between the trimmed V and J ends, which lost 4 bases and 5 bases, there was a span of 13 bases. Germline assignment: CDR1 SGHRS and CDR2 YFSETQ. There are 14 residues in the CDR3. CDR3 in DNA: TGCGCCAGCAGCGTGGACAGTCCGGATCAGCCCCAGCATTTT. The encoded protein is CASSVDSPDQPQHF.

This rearrangement joins TRBV4-1 to TRBJ2-4; TRBD2 aligns across 14 bases. This CDR3 region has 20 residues. The V gene's germline CDR1 is MGHRA and CDR2 YSYEKL. After removal of 6 bases from V and 3 bases from J, the junction contained 16 bases not matched to a gene. CDR3 bases: TGCGCCAGCAGGACGGGACTAGCGGGAGTGGGGGATGATGGCAAAAACATTCAGTACTTC. This sequence encodes CASRTGLAGVGDDGKNIQYF.

According to its frequency, this clone is medium-sized. V and J are TRBV10-3 and TRBJ2-3; D perhaps matches TRBD2 (6 bases). The CDR3 has 15 residues. CDR1 and CDR2 (germline): ENHRY, SYGVKD. Trimming took 8 bases from V and 2 from J, leaving 17 bases between them. CDR3 in amino acids: CAISPGVSDTDTQYF. The CDR3 bases are TGTGCCATCTCCCCGGGGGTCAGCGACACAGATACGCAGTATTTT.

The CDR3 nucleotides are TGTGCCAGCAGTCCCATCGGGAGAGGGCAGTACTTC. Its protein product is CASSPIGRGQYF. The chain links TRBV28 to TRBJ2-7; D is perhaps TRBD2 (6 bases). Trimming pared 5 bases from V and 9 bases from J, leaving 14 bases between. Germline V gene lookup returns CDR1 MDHEN and CDR2 SYDVKM. The CDR3 loop spans 12 amino acids.

The rearrangement links TRBV9 to TRBJ2-1, with D unclear. CDR1 and CDR2 (germline): SGDLS, YYNGEE. The CDR3 runs to 14 residues. Trimming took off 0 bases at V and 4 bases at J, with 8 bases between the two ends. The CDR3 sequence: CASSVDYVYNEQFF. DNA of the CDR3: TGTGCCAGCAGCGTAGACTACGTATACAATGAGCAGTTCTTC.

V and J are TRBV7-9 and TRBJ2-5; D unclear. Germline V gene sequence: CDR1 SEHNR, CDR2 FQNEAQ (reference sequence). The germline V and J ends were trimmed by 1 base and 9 bases, with 9 bases remaining between them. The CDR3 has 12 residues. The DNA of the CDR3 is TGTGCCAGCAGCTTAGACAGTGGGTCCCAGTACTTC. It is translated as CASSLDSGSQYF.

The chain has TRBV5-6 and TRBJ1-2; D gene unclear. Trimming took 1 base from V and 0 from J, leaving 4 bases between them. Looked up from germline, CDR1 is SGHDT and CDR2 is YYEEEE. CDR3 length: 13 amino acids. CDR3 coding DNA: TGTGCCAGCAGCTTGAGCGCTAACTATGGCTACACCTTC. Translated: CASSLSANYGYTF.

The chain carries TRBV27 and TRBJ1-4, with D possibly being TRBD1 (5 bases). Between the trimmed V and J ends, which lost 0 bases and 8 bases, there was a span of 13 bases. Germline CDR1 reads MNHEY; CDR2 reads SMNVEV (reference sequence). The CDR3 covers 15 residues. Here the CDR3 DNA reads TGTGCCAGCAGTTTATCGGGCCTCGCAGGGGAAAAACTGTTTTTT. Amino acid sequence: CASSLSGLAGEKLFF. The entire variable domain, with the rest obtained from reference TRBV27 and TRBJ1-4, is as follows: EAQVTQNPRYLITVTGKKLTVTCSQNMNHEYMSWYRQDPGLGLRQIYYSMNVEVTDKGDVPEGYKVSRKEKRNFPLILESPSPNQTSLYFCASSLSGLAGEKLFFGSGTQLSVL.